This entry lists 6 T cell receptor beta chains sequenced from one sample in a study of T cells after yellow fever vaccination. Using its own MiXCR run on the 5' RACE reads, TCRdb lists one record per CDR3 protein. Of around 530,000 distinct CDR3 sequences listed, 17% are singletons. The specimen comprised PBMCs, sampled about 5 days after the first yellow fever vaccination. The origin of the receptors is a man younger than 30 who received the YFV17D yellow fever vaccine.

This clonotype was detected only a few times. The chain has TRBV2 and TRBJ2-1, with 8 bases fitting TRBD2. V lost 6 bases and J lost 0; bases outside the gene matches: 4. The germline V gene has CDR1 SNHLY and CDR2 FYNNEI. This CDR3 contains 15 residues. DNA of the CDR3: TGTGCCAGCAGACAGCGGGGGAGCTCCTACAATGAGCAGTTCTTC. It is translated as CASRQRGSSYNEQFF.

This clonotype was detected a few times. The CDR3 reads CASSPRKGWTEAFF. The CDR3 DNA follows: TGTGCCAGCAGCCCCCGTAAGGGTTGGACTGAAGCTTTCTTT. The gene calls are TRBV13 and TRBJ1-1; D is unclear. This CDR3 has 14 amino acids. V lost 5 bases to trimming and J lost 5 bases, with 15 bases between them. Germline CDR1 is PRHDT and CDR2 is FYEKMQ (reference sequence).

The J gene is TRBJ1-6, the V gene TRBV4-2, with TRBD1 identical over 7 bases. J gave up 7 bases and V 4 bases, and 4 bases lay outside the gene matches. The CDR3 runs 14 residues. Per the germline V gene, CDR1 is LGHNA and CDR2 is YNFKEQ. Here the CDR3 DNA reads TGTGCCAGCAGCCTGGAGGGGGCGAATTCACCCCTCCACTTT. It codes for CASSLEGANSPLHF.

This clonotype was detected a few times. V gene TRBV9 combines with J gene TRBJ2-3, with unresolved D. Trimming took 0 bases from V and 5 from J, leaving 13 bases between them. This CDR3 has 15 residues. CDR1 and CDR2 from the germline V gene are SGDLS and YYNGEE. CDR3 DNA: TGTGCCAGCAGCGTAGGAGGCGGCGTGGGAGATACGCAGTATTTT. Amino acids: CASSVGGGVGDTQYF.

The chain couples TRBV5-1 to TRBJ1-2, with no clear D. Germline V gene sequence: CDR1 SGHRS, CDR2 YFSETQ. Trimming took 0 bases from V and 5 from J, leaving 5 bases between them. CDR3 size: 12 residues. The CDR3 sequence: CASSLVRYGYTF. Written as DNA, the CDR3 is TGCGCCAGCAGCTTGGTACGGTATGGCTACACCTTC.

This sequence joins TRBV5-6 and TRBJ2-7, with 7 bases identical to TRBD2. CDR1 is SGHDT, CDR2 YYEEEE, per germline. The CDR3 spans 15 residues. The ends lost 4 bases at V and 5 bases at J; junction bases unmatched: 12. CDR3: CASSPLGGAIDEQYV. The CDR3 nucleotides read TGTGCCAGCAGCCCACTGGGAGGGGCCATCGACGAGCAGTACGTC.